These 4 T cell receptor beta chains share one sample of origin, sequenced in a study of high-grade serous ovarian cancer treatment subgroups. The tumor samples were collected prior to definitive surgery or chemotherapy. Sequencing used immunoSEQ multiplex PCR; TCRdb keeps in-frame clones, though not all of them. This sample has about 3,900 clones, with about 73% found just once. Specimen: tumor tissue. The origin of the receptors is a human donor with high-grade serous ovarian cancer.

This rearrangement joins TRBV6-5 to TRBJ2-5; TRBD2 aligns across 8 bases. Trimming took 7 bases from V and 3 from J; bases not matched to a gene: 7. The length of the CDR3 is 14 residues. Germline assignment: CDR1 MNHEY and CDR2 SVGAGI. CDR3 bases: TGTGCCAGCACGCTAGCGGGTGGGGAAGAGACCCAGTACTTC. Translating it yields CASTLAGGEETQYF.

This chain's CDR3 is CASSEPESWELYGYTF. CDR3 bases: TGTGCCAGCAGTGAACCTGAGAGTTGGGAACTCTATGGCTACACCTTC. The chain couples TRBV6-1 to TRBJ1-2; D is uncertain. The ends were cut back, 2 bases at V and 4 bases at J, with 17 bases in the middle. CDR1 MNHNS and CDR2 SASEGT come from the germline V gene. The CDR3 length is 16 residues.

The rearrangement uses TRBV5-4 and TRBJ2-3, with D unclear. The CDR3 loop spans 15 amino acids. Trimming left V 4 bases short and J 0 bases short, with 12 bases between. CDR1 is SGHNT and CDR2 is YYREEE in the germline V gene (reference sequence). CDR3 nucleotides: TGTGCCAGCAGCGGGTGGGATCCTAGCACAGATACGCAGTATTTT. Its translation is CASSGWDPSTDTQYF.

This clone came up a few times. V gene TRBV7-9 combines with J gene TRBJ2-5; tentatively, D is TRBD1 (6 bases). Germline-derived CDR1 and CDR2 are SEHNR and FQNEAQ (reference sequence). V lost 2 bases and J 3 bases, leaving 16 bases between the germline ends. The CDR3 contains 16 residues. CDR3 sequence reads: CASSLLKGVGEETQYF. CDR3 bases: TGTGCCAGCAGCTTATTAAAGGGGGTAGGCGAAGAGACCCAGTACTTC.